Detailed here is one T cell receptor (beta chain). This CDR3 comprises 14 residues. Looked up from germline, CDR1 is SEHNR and CDR2 is FQNEAQ (reference sequence). V was pared by 3 bases and J by 6 bases, with 14 bases between. Subjects aged 18 to 65 presented with newly diagnosed hyperthyroidism of less than 2 months' duration. Amplified TCR beta CDR3 regions came from RNA transcripts. RT-PCR in the first round (using the HTBI primer set) targeted the TCR CDR3. TCRdb independently ran MiXCR on the multiplex PCR reads; one entry per CDR3 protein. This sample has about 590,000 distinct CDR3 sequences, with less than 20% found just once. These data are taken from a study of T cells in Graves' hyperthyroidism and ophthalmopathy.

The TCR comes from a woman younger than 45 with Graves' hyperthyroidism. The V gene is TRBV7-9, the J gene TRBJ1-2, with D possibly TRBD1 on 6 matching bases. Sequenced: blood. For the CDR3, the DNA is TGTGCCAGCAGCTTGGGCCCGGACAGTCATGGCTACACCTTC. It yields the protein CASSLGPDSHGYTF. The entire variable domain, with the rest obtained from reference TRBV7-9 and TRBJ1-2, is as follows: DTGVSQNPRHKITKRGQNVTFRCDPISEHNRLYWYRQTLGQGPEFLTYFQNEAQLEKSRLLSDRFSAERPKGSFSTLEIQRTEQGDSAMYLCASSLGPDSHGYTFGSGTRLTVV.